What follows is one T cell receptor (beta chain) and its context. What it binds is unknown. This specimen comes from a study of T cell repertoires in cytomegalovirus infection. Across the study: CMV infection together with matching HLA type was indicated by public TCR beta signatures. Overall study findings and caveats: CMV-specific HLA-C-restricted TCR beta clonotypes dominated the ex vivo response. The study identified carriers of CMV plus the relevant HLA from cumulative public TCR beta family frequency.

Germline V gene data show CDR1 as MNHNY and CDR2 as SVGAGI (reference sequence). Trimming took 4 bases from V and 3 from J; bases not matched to a gene: 2. The CDR3 length is 13 residues. TCRdb processed the reads anew with MiXCR; each CDR3 protein has one entry. Found here are 270,000 or so distinct CDR3 sequences, over 15% of them singletons; the top ten hold roughly 50%. The specimen sequenced was CD8+ T cells from PBMCs. The gene calls are TRBV6-6 and TRBJ1-1; 7 positions match TRBD1. The receptor's source is a human donor in good health (CMV status not recorded). Some clones in this sample may be carry-over from other donors' samples. The CDR3 bases are TGTGCCAGCAGTTTGAGGGGGCACACTGAAGCTTTCTTT. As protein: CASSLRGHTEAFF.